These T cell receptor beta chains were read from a single sample in a study of PD-1 blockade in mismatch repair-deficient tumors. Profiling relied on immunoSEQ multiplex PCR, and the TCRdb table lists in-frame clones only, not all of them. The table has 65,000 to 80,000 clones, 70% to 80% seen once. The input for sequencing was peripheral blood, taken 2 weeks after starting pembrolizumab. The receptors were gathered from an adult with mismatch repair-deficient cancer. Both conserved end residues are part of each CDR3. The D gene is left open where the match is weak. Clone size appears in some rows only: once, few, many, or a class for an expanded clone.

cdr3_aa,cdr3_nt,j_call,clone_size,cdr3_length,v_call,d_call
CASSPLRGIGNEQFF,TGTGCCAGCAGCCCCTTAAGAGGGATCGGCAATGAGCAGTTCTTC,TRBJ2-1,-,15,TRBV11-3,-
CASSLVGASNTEAFF,TGCGCCAGCAGCTTGGTGGGGGCATCGAACACTGAAGCTTTCTTT,TRBJ1-1,-,15,TRBV5-1,-
CSVVPDNEQFF,TGCAGCGTTGTTCCAGACAATGAGCAGTTCTTC,TRBJ2-1,many,11,TRBV29-1,-
CASSQTRDTYYEQYF,TGCGCCAGCAGCCAAACCCGGGACACTTACTACGAGCAGTACTTC,TRBJ2-7,-,15,TRBV4-3,-
CASSSGSGVQPQHF,TGTGCCAGCAGCTCCGGATCAGGGGTCCAGCCCCAGCATTTT,TRBJ1-5,-,14,TRBV7-2,-
CASRRTGKNTGELFF,TGTGCCAGCAGGAGGACAGGGAAGAACACCGGGGAGCTGTTTTTT,TRBJ2-2,-,15,TRBV2,TRBD1
CASTADSNQPQHF,TGTGCCAGCACCGCAGATAGCAATCAGCCCCAGCATTTT,TRBJ1-5,-,13,TRBV6-1,-
CASSLEGGSYEQYF,TGTGCCAGCAGCTTAGAGGGGGGGAGCTACGAGCAGTACTTC,TRBJ2-7,-,14,TRBV7-9,-
CASSRELSNEQFF,TGTGCCAGCAGCCGGGAGTTAAGCAATGAGCAGTTCTTC,TRBJ2-1,-,13,TRBV7-6,-
CASSGGTRTEQFF,TGTGCCAGCAGCGGAGGGACTAGGACTGAGCAGTTCTTC,TRBJ2-1,-,13,TRBV9,TRBD2
CASSVTGAPYGYTF,TGTGCCAGCAGTGTGACAGGGGCCCCTTATGGCTACACCTTC,TRBJ1-2,few,14,TRBV6-5,TRBD1
CASSVTNRAGGSYNEQFF,TGTGCCAGCAGCGTCACCAATAGAGCGGGTGGCTCCTACAATGAGCAGTTCTTC,TRBJ2-1,once,18,TRBV9,-
CASSLGFGYGYTF,TGTGCCAGCAGTTTGGGTTTTGGCTATGGCTACACCTTC,TRBJ1-2,-,13,TRBV6-5,-
CASSQPGRGRSENGYTF,TGTGCCAGCAGCCAACCAGGAAGGGGGAGGTCCGAGAATGGCTACACCTTC,TRBJ1-2,-,17,TRBV7-2,-
CASSRLAGVFTDTQYF,TGTGCCAGCAGCCGCCTAGCGGGAGTGTTCACAGATACGCAGTATTTT,TRBJ2-3,-,16,TRBV7-9,TRBD2
CASTSTGEGYQPQHF,TGTGCCAGCACCAGCACAGGGGAAGGCTATCAGCCCCAGCATTTT,TRBJ1-5,few,15,TRBV6-6,TRBD1
CASSLGRGEWRNTEAFF,TGTGCCAGCAGCTTAGGGCGAGGGGAGTGGAGGAACACTGAAGCTTTCTTT,TRBJ1-1,few,17,TRBV11-3,-
CSVEVGGSGYTF,TGCAGCGTTGAGGTTGGGGGTTCAGGCTACACCTTC,TRBJ1-2,-,12,TRBV29-1,-
CAISDSGQGGDTQYF,TGTGCCATCAGTGACTCCGGACAGGGCGGAGATACGCAGTATTTT,TRBJ2-3,-,15,TRBV10-3,TRBD1
CASSVQGKTEAFF,TGTGCCAGCAGCGTTCAGGGAAAAACTGAAGCTTTCTTT,TRBJ1-1,-,13,TRBV9,-
CASSSGGLDQPQHF,TGTGCCAGCTCGTCAGGGGGTTTGGATCAGCCCCAGCATTTT,TRBJ1-5,-,14,TRBV27,TRBD1
CASSLKAGGPNYNEQFF,TGTGCCAGCAGCTTAAAAGCGGGAGGGCCGAACTACAATGAGCAGTTCTTC,TRBJ2-1,-,17,TRBV5-4,TRBD2
CASTHFRDSNVLTF,TGTGCCAGCACCCACTTTCGGGACAGTAACGTCCTGACTTTC,TRBJ2-6,-,14,TRBV6-5,TRBD1
CASSFAAGANVLTF,TGTGCCAGCAGCTTTGCCGCCGGGGCCAACGTCCTGACTTTC,TRBJ2-6,-,14,TRBV7-6,-
CASSLGQGSYEQYF,TGTGCCAGCAGCTTGGGGCAGGGGTCCTACGAGCAGTACTTC,TRBJ2-7,-,14,TRBV5-4,-
CASSRFDGADTQYF,TGTGCCAGCAGCCGATTTGACGGAGCAGATACGCAGTATTTT,TRBJ2-3,-,14,TRBV9,-
CAWSDRFYEQYF,TGTGCCTGGAGCGACAGGTTCTACGAGCAGTACTTC,TRBJ2-7,-,12,TRBV30,-
CATGLDTTDTQYF,TGTGCCACAGGACTAGATACCACAGATACGCAGTATTTT,TRBJ2-3,-,13,TRBV10-3,TRBD2